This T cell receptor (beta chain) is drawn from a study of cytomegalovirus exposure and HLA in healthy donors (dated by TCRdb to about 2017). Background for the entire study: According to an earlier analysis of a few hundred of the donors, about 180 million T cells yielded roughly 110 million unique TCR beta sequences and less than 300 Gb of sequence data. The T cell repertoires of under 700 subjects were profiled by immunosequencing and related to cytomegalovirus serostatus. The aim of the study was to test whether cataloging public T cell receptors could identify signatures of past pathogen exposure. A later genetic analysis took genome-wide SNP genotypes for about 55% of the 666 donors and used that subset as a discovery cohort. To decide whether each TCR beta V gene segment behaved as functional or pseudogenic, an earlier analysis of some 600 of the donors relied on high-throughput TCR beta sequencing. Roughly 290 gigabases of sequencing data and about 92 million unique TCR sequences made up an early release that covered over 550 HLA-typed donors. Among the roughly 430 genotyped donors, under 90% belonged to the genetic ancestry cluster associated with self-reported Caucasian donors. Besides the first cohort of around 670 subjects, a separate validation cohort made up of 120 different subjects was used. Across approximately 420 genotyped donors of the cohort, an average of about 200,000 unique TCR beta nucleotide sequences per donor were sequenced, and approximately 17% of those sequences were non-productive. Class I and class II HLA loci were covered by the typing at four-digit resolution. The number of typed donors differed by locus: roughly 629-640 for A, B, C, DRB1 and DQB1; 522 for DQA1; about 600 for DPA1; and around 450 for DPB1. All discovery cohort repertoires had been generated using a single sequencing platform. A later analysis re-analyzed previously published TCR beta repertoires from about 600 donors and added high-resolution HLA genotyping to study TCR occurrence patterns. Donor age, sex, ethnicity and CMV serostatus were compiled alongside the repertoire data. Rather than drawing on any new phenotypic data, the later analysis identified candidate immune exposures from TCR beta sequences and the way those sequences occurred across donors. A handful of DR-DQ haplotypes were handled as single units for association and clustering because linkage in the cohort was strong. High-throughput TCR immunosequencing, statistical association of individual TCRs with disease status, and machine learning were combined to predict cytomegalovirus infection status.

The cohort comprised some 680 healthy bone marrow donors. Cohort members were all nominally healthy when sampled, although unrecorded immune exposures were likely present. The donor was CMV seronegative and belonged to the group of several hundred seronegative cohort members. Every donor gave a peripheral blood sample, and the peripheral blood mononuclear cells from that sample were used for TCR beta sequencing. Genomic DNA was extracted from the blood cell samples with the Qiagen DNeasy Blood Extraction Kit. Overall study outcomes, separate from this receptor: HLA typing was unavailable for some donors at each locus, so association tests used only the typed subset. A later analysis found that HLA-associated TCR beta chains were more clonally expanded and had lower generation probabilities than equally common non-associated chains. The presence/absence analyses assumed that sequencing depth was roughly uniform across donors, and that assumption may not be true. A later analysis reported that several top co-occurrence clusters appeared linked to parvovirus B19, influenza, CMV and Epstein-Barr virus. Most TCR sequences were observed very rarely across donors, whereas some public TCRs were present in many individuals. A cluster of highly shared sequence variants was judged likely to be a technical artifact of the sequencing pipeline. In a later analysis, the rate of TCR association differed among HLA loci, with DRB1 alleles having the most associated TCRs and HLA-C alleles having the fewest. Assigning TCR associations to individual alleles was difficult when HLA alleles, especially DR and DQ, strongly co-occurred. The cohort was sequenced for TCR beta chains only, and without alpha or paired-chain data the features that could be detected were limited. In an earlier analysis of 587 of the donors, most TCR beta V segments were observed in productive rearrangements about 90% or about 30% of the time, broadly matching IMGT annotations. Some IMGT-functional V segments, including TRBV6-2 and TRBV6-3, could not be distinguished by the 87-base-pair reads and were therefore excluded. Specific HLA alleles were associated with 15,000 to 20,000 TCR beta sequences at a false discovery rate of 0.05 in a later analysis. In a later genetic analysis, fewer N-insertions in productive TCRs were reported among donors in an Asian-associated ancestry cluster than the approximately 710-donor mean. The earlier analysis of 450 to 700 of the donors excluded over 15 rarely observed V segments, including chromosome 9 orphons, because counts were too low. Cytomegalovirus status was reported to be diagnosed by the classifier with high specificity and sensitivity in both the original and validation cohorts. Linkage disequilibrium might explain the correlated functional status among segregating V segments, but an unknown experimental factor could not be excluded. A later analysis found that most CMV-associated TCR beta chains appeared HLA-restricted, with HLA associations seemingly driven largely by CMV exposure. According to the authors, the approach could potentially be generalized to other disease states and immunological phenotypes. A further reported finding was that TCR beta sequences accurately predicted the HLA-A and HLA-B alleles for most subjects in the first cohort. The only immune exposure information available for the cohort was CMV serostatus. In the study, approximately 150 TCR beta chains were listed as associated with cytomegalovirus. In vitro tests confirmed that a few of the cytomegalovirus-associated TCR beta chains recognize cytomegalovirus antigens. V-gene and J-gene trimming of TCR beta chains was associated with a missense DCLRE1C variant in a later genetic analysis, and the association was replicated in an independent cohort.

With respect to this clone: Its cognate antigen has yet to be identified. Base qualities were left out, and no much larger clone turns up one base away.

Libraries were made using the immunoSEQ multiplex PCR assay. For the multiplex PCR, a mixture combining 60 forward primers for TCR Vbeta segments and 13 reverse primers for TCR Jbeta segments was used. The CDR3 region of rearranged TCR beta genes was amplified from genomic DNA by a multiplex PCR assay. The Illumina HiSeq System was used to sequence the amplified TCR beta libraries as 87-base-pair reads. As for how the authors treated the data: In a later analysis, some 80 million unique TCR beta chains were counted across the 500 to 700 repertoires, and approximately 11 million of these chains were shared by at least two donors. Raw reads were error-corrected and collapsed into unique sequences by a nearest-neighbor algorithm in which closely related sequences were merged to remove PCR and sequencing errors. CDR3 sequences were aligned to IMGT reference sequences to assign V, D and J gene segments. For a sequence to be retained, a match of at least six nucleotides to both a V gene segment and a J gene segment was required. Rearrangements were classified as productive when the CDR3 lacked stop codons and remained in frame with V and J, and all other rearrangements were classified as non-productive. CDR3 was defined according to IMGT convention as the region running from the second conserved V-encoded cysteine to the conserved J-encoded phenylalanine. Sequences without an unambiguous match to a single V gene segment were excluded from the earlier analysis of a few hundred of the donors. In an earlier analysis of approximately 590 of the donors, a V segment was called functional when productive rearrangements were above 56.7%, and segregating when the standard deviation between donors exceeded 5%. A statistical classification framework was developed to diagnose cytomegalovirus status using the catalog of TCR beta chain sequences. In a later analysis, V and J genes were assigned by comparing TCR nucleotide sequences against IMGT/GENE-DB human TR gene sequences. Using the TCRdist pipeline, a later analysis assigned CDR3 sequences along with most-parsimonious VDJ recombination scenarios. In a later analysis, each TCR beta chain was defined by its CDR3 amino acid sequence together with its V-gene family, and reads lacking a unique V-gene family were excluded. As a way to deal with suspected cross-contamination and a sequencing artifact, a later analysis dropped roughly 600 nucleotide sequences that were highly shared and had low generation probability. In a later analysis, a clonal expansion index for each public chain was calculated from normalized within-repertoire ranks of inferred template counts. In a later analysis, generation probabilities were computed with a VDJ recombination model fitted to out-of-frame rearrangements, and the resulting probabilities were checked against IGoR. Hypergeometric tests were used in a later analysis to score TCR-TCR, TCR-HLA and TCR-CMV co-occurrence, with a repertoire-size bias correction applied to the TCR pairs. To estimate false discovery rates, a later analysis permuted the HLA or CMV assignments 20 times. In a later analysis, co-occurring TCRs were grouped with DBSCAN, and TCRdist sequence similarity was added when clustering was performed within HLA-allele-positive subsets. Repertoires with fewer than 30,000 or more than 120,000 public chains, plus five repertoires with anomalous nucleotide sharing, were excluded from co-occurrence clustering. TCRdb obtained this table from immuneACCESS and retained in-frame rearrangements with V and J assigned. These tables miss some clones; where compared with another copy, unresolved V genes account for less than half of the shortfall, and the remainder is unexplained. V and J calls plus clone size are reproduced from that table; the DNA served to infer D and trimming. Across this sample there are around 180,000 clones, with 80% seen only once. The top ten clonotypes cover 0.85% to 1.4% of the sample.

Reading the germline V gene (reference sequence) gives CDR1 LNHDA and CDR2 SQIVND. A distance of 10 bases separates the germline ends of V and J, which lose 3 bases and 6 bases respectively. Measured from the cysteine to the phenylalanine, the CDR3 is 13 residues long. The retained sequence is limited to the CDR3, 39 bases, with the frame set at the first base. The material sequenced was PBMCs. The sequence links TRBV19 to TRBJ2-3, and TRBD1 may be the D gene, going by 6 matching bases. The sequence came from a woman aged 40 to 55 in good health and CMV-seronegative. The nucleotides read TGTGCCAGTAGTATTCAGGGGCGTGATACGCAGTATTTT. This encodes CASSIQGRDTQYF.